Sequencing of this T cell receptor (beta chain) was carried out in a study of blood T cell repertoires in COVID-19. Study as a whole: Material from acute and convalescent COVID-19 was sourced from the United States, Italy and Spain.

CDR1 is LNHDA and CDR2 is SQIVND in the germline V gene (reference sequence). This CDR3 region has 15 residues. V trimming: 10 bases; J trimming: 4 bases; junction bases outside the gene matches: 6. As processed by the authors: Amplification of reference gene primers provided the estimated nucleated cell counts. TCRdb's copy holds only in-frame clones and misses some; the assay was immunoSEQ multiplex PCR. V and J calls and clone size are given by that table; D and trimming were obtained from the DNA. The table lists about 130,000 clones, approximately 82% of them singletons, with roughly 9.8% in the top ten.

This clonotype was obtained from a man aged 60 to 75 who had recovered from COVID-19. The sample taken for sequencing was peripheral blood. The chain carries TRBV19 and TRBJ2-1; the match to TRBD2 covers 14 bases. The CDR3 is CATQTSGGAYNEQFF. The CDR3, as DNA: TGTGCCACCCAGACTAGCGGGGGGGCATACAATGAGCAGTTCTTC. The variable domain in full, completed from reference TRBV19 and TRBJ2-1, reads DGGITQSPKYLFRKEGQNVTLSCEQNLNHDAMYWYRQDPGQGLRLIYYSQIVNDFQKGDIAEGYSVSREKKESFPLTVTSAQKNPTAFYLCATQTSGGAYNEQFFGPGTRLTVL.